This TCR beta chain appears in the sequencing data of a study of blood T cell repertoires in COVID-19. V trimming: 3 bases; J trimming: 2 bases; junction bases outside the gene matches: 5. The CDR3 is 15 residues long. The germline CDR1 and CDR2 sequences are SGDLS and YYNGEE. Here immunoSEQ multiplex PCR was the method, and the copy in TCRdb shows in-frame clones only, minus some. Of 170,000 or so clones in the sample, approximately 83% were seen once. The rearrangement joins TRBV9 to TRBJ2-3, with 8 nucleotides matching TRBD2. The origin of this receptor is a man between 45 and 60 years old with active or convalescent COVID-19. The sequenced sample was peripheral blood. In DNA, the CDR3 is TGTGCCAGCAGCGCCACTAGCGGAGACACAGATACGCAGTATTTT. Its translation: CASSATSGDTDTQYF.